One and the same sample provided the 21 T cell receptor beta chains below, sequenced in a study of T cell changes during pregnancy in multiple sclerosis. Assay: immunoSEQ multiplex PCR; the TCRdb copy retains only in-frame clones and omits some. The data contain about 57,000 clones, approximately 89% of them singletons. Sequenced material: peripheral blood, taken after pregnancy. These receptors all stem from a female donor in good health, enrolled as a control in a pregnancy study.

The gene calls are TRBV7-2 and TRBJ1-2; D possibly corresponds to TRBD1 (6 bases). This CDR3 has 15 residues. V was shortened by 3 bases and J by 5 bases, with 16 bases between the two germline ends. Per the germline V gene, CDR1 is SGHTA and CDR2 is FQGNSA. CDR3: CASSLGHSEGYGYTF. As DNA, the CDR3 is TGTGCCAGCAGCTTGGGACACTCCGAGGGGTATGGCTACACCTTC.

This clone was counted a single time. The chain carries TRBV27 and TRBJ2-2; D is uncertain. V lost 2 bases and J 3 bases, leaving 7 bases between the germline ends. Germline-derived CDR1 and CDR2 are MNHEY and SMNVEV (reference sequence). This CDR3 region has 14 residues. The CDR3 DNA is TGTGCCAGCAGTTTAGACTTATACACCGGGGAGCTGTTTTTT. Amino acid sequence: CASSLDLYTGELFF.

DNA for the CDR3: TGTGCTAACTCTCTGGCGGGGACTTCGGCTGAAGCTTTCTTT. This encodes CANSLAGTSAEAFF. J is TRBJ1-1 and V is TRBV2; tentative D call: TRBD1 (5 bases). The V gene's germline CDR1 is SNHLY and CDR2 FYNNEI. CDR3 length: 14 residues. Full variable domain (rest looked up from reference TRBV2 and TRBJ1-1): EPEVTQTPSHQVTQMGQEVILRCVPISNHLYFYWYRQILGQKVEFLVSFYNNEISEKSEIFDDQFSVERPDGSNFTLKIRSTKLEDSAMYFCANSLAGTSAEAFFGQGTRLTVV.

The count of this clone is one. The chain employs TRBV4-1 and TRBJ1-5; 9 nucleotides line up with TRBD1. The germline gives CDR1 MGHRA, CDR2 YSYEKL. The length of the CDR3 is 17 residues. The V and J ends lost 4 bases and 8 bases, in that order; junction bases with no gene match: 15. The CDR3 coding sequence is TGCGCCAGCAGCCTCCTCTTCCGGGGACAGGGTCGGGAGCCCCAGCATTTT. Its translation: CASSLLFRGQGREPQHF.

The rearrangement links TRBV7-8 to TRBJ1-2; D not resolved. The CDR3 consists of 14 residues. The V gene's germline CDR1 is SGHVS and CDR2 FQNEAQ. V was clipped by 1 base and J by 2 bases, with 8 bases between them. The CDR3 protein is CASSLDTGNYGYTF. The DNA for the CDR3 is TGTGCCAGCAGCTTAGATACGGGGAACTATGGCTACACCTTC. The full variable domain, in which reference TRBV7-8 and TRBJ1-2 provide the parts outside the CDR3, is GAGVSQSPRYKVAKRGQDVALRCDPISGHVSLFWYQQALGQGPEFLTYFQNEAQLDKSGLPSDRFFAERPEGSVSTLKIQRTQQEDSAVYLCASSLDTGNYGYTFGSGTRLTVV.

The chain has TRBV5-1 and TRBJ2-5, with D unclear. CDR3 length equals 15 residues. CDR1 SGHRS and CDR2 YFSETQ come from the germline V gene. Trimming pared 2 bases from V and 7 bases from J, leaving 18 bases between. CDR3: CASSFNSLPSGTQYF. The CDR3, as DNA: TGCGCCAGCAGCTTTAACAGCTTGCCAAGTGGGACCCAGTACTTC.

This chain links TRBV4-3 with TRBJ2-1, with D possibly TRBD1 on 5 matching bases. Trimming cost V 1 base and J 10 bases, with 11 bases left between them. The CDR3 runs 13 residues. Germline CDR1 reads LGHNA; CDR2 reads YSLEER. The CDR3, as DNA: TGCGCCAGCAGCCAAGGTTTAGACAGCGAGCAGTTCTTC. Residues: CASSQGLDSEQFF.

This clone showed up just a few times. Additional DNA sequences in this sample encode the identical CDR3. The chain links TRBV5-1 to TRBJ1-2, with D maybe TRBD1 (6 bases). The CDR3 loop spans 13 amino acids. The germline CDR1 and CDR2 sequences are SGHRS and YFSETQ. V was pared by 5 bases and J by 3 bases, with 11 bases between. This CDR3 reads CASSGAGDYGYTF. The CDR3 nucleotides read TGCGCCAGCAGTGGAGCAGGGGACTATGGCTACACCTTC.

The chain employs TRBV4-2 and TRBJ2-2; D is possibly TRBD1 (6 bases). The V gene lost 0 bases and the J gene lost 6 bases, with 11 bases spanning the gap. The germline V gene encodes CDR1 LGHNA and CDR2 YNFKEQ. CDR3 length equals 15 residues. The chain's CDR3 is CASSQEGAAAGELFF. In DNA, the CDR3 is TGTGCCAGCAGCCAAGAGGGGGCGGCGGCCGGGGAGCTGTTTTTT.

The genes are TRBV28 and TRBJ2-1; tentatively, D is TRBD2 (7 bases). Germline CDR1 MDHEN, CDR2 SYDVKM. Between the trimmed V and J ends, which lost 2 bases and 10 bases, there was a span of 9 bases. This CDR3 contains 12 residues. CDR3 in DNA: TGTGCCAGCAGTTTAGGGGGGGGCGAGCAGTTCTTC. Its translation: CASSLGGGEQFF.

The rearrangement links TRBV30 to TRBJ2-2; maybe TRBD2 (6 bases). In germline, CDR1 is GTSNPN, CDR2 SVGIG (reference sequence). The CDR3 length is 14 residues. The V gene lost 0 bases and the J gene lost 5 bases, with 10 bases spanning the gap. The CDR3 sequence: CAWSVGGSTGELFF. The DNA of the CDR3 is TGTGCCTGGAGTGTCGGGGGTTCGACCGGGGAGCTGTTTTTT.

The chain carries TRBV5-1 and TRBJ2-2; a weak D match, TRBD2 (6 bases). The CDR3 covers 15 residues. Germline assignment: CDR1 SGHRS and CDR2 YFSETQ. V lost 0 bases to trimming and J lost 5 bases, with 11 bases between them. Here the CDR3 reads CASSLEGRTTGELFF. CDR3 coding DNA: TGCGCCAGCAGCTTGGAAGGGAGGACGACCGGGGAGCTGTTTTTT.

This clone is a singleton in its sample. The rearrangement uses TRBV4-1 and TRBJ2-2; 10 bases fit TRBD1. The V gene's germline CDR1 is MGHRA and CDR2 YSYEKL. The CDR3 has 16 amino acids. J was trimmed by 6 bases and V by 5 bases; bases with no gene match: 9. CDR3 in DNA: TGCGCCAGCAGCTCCCGGGACAGGGGCCTCGCCGGGGAGCTGTTTTTT. Translating gives CASSSRDRGLAGELFF.

The chain has TRBV2 and TRBJ1-1; D not resolved. The CDR3 consists of 14 residues. Trimming took off 8 bases at V and 1 base at J, with 14 bases between the two ends. Germline V lookup: CDR1 SNHLY, CDR2 FYNNEI. CDR3 in amino acids: CASRRPPGNTEAFF. The CDR3 nucleotides read TGTGCCAGCCGAAGACCGCCAGGGAACACTGAAGCTTTCTTT.

The gene calls are TRBV11-1 and TRBJ2-1; tentatively, D is TRBD2 (6 bases). Per the germline V gene, CDR1 is SGHAT and CDR2 is FQDESV (reference sequence). The CDR3 sequence is 15 residues long. Trimming removed 3 bases from V and 0 bases from J, with 9 bases in between. The CDR3 DNA is TGTGCCAGCAGCTTGGGGGGTTCCTCCTACAATGAGCAGTTCTTC. It yields the protein CASSLGGSSYNEQFF.

The V call is TRBV6-6, the J call TRBJ2-1, with 11 bases matching TRBD1. Germline CDR1 and CDR2: MNHNY and SVGAGI (reference sequence). The CDR3 totals 16 residues. The ends lost 0 bases at V and 4 bases at J; junction bases unmatched: 2. The CDR3 nucleotides read TGTGCCAGCAGTTACTCGGACAGGGGGCAGTACAATGAGCAGTTCTTC. Its translation is CASSYSDRGQYNEQFF.

Here the CDR3 DNA reads TGCGCCAGCAGCCGCGGCAGTTCTAACTATGGCTACACCTTC. Its protein is CASSRGSSNYGYTF. The gene calls are TRBV4-3 and TRBJ1-2; no definite D call. This CDR3 has 14 amino acids. V was clipped by 4 bases and J by 0 bases, with 9 bases between them. Germline V gene data show CDR1 as LGHNA and CDR2 as YSLEER.

The rearrangement joins TRBV10-3 to TRBJ2-7; TRBD2 is a possible D gene (5 bases). This CDR3 has 16 residues. Per the germline V gene, CDR1 is ENHRY and CDR2 is SYGVKD. The V gene lost 0 bases and the J gene lost 1 base, with 13 bases spanning the gap. CDR3 region: CAISESVSRVSYEQYF. CDR3 coding DNA: TGTGCCATCAGTGAGTCGGTGTCGAGGGTGTCCTACGAGCAGTACTTC.

This rearrangement joins TRBV12-5 to TRBJ1-3, with D possibly TRBD1 on 5 matching bases. This CDR3 is 13 amino acids long. Germline assignment: CDR1 LGHNT and CDR2 FRNRAP. V lost 5 bases and J lost 2, with 7 bases in between. The CDR3 sequence: CASGIGAGNTIYF. In DNA, the CDR3 is TGTGCTAGTGGTATAGGGGCTGGAAACACCATATATTTT.

CDR3 sequence (DNA): TGTGCCAGCAGCTTGGTAGACTCCAATCAGCCCCAGCATTTT. It encodes CASSLVDSNQPQHF. This chain connects TRBV5-5 to TRBJ1-5; D is undetermined. Deletions cut 0 bases from V and 3 bases from J, with 7 bases between. Germline CDR1 and CDR2: SGHKS and YYEKEE (reference sequence). The CDR3 is 14 residues long.

V is TRBV19 and J is TRBJ2-2; D perhaps matches TRBD2 (6 bases). V shed 1 base and J shed 5 bases, with 11 bases lying between them. From germline, CDR1 is LNHDA and CDR2 SQIVND (reference sequence). This CDR3 is 15 amino acids long. CDR3 bases: TGTGCCAGTAGTATAGGGGTGGGAGGAACCGGGGAGCTGTTTTTT. This translates into CASSIGVGGTGELFF.